This TCR beta chain came from a study of shared clonotypes between healthy human individuals (dated by TCRdb to 2020 to 2021). As for the study more broadly: A few men and a couple of women, aged 18 to 49 years, made up the cohort. For each donor, three plates each were used for CD4 naive and CD4 memory, two plates were used for CD8 naive, and one plate was used for CD8 memory. To estimate repertoire size and how much clonotypes are shared between individuals, the study performed deep sequencing of blood TCR repertoires from roughly five healthy adults. Different laboratories and diverse techniques were used to prepare libraries and sequence TCR repertoires, to increase sequencing depth and limit assay-specific biases. Per donor, leukapheresis produced somewhere between about 0.94 and 9.5 billion PBMCs. General study outcomes and caveats: Naive subsets generally had larger estimated clonotype richness than memory subsets. Clonotypes shared by all four sorted-subset donors showed higher generation probabilities than non-shared clonotypes. Only blood was sampled, and tissue TCR repertoires likely differ from those in blood. Because the study included a small number of donors, the genetic and exposure-history diversity represented was limited. Pairwise subsampling indicated that sequencing depth was expected to affect the degree of clonotype sharing among donors. Incomplete sequencing was indicated by rarefaction of sorted-subset datasets, despite the large sequencing depth. Across four donors, roughly 5.1% of naive CD4, 3% to 4% of naive CD8, 2.3% of memory CD4, and approximately 0.4% of memory CD8 clonotypes were shared.

With regard to this clone: Its target antigen remains unknown. There are no base qualities to consult, and no much larger clone falls within one base.

From the cysteine up to the phenylalanine, the CDR3 has a length of 13 residues. Only the CDR3 portion is preserved as DNA: 39 bases, with reading frame beginning at the first base. According to the germline V gene, CDR1 reads KGHSH and CDR2 reads LQKENI. V ends up 3 bases short and J 8 bases short, with an unmatched junction base count of 4. Healthy HIV-negative adults with no recently reported acute infections or vaccinations were included as donors. All donors were Caucasian adults living in Nashville, Tennessee, USA. CD4+ T cells were enriched by magnetic negative selection, after which naive cells were positively selected on CD45RA and the negative fraction was taken as the memory subset. Blood was obtained by leukapheresis, after which PBMCs were separated by Ficoll-Histopaque density gradient centrifugation and cryopreserved in liquid nitrogen vapor phase. Analytical flow cytometry was used to check the purity and quantity of each magnetically sorted T cell population. Each sorted fraction had its genomic DNA isolated and then quantified by UV absorbance on a Nanodrop 2000c.

Using the deep immunoSEQ assay, multiplex PCR amplified TCR CDR3 regions from genomic DNA. Genomic DNA extracted from each cell subset was distributed evenly over all wells of several immunoSEQ 96-well plates, and each plate served as one replicate. Each replicate PCR for sorted subsets received around 0.2 ug genomic DNA, equal to 28,000 or so T cell genomes. Purified libraries were measured with a Qubit 3.0 fluorometer, size-checked on a Bioanalyzer 2100, and measured again with the KAPA Library Quantification kit. A separate single-read 150-cycle Illumina NextSeq 550 flow cell was used to sequence each immunoSEQ 96-well plate. The paper's processing steps were these. The immunoSEQ output contained only junctional sequences without quality scores, so filtering could not match that applied to full-length reads. Sequences were annotated with PyIR, a Python wrapper for IgBLAST v1.9, using IMGT germline references to assign V/J genes and CDR3. Reads with weak V/J assignments (E-value above 1e-6), missing CDR3, stop codons, out-of-frame junctions, or ambiguous translated residues were removed. V3J clonotypes were defined as sequences sharing the same inferred V gene, J gene, and CDR3 amino acid sequence. The percentage overlap between two repertoires was calculated by dividing the number of shared unique clonotypes by the size of the smaller repertoire. Three approaches were used to assess repertoire richness: RTK rarefaction, the Chao1 estimator, and Recon v2.1 estimates of unobserved clonotypes. OLGA was used to compute generation probabilities for all TCRbeta clonotypes that the gDNA method yielded from a few donors. Sourced from immuneACCESS, this table was stored by TCRdb with only in-frame sequences that have V and J called. A share of the clones is absent; for the studies checked, an unresolved V gene accounts for under half, and the remainder has no known explanation. That table furnishes V, J and clone size, whereas the DNA furnished D and trimming. The sample table records 330,000 or so clones; roughly 70% of these occur just once. Of the sample, approximately 10% falls within the top ten clones.

The clonotype originates from a man aged 25-45 years in good health. The chain joins TRBV18 to TRBJ2-1, and 7 junction bases match TRBD2. The sequencing input was memory CD4+ T cells sorted from blood. The sample's cell subset or site, from its label and the paper: CD45RA-negative fraction. The DNA reads TGTGCCAGCTCACCCTCGCGGGAGCATGAGCAGTTCTTC. The resulting protein is CASSPSREHEQFF.